One and the same sample provided the 3 T cell receptor beta chains below, sequenced in a study of blood T cells in healthy people across ages (dated by TCRdb to the mid-2010s). Receptors were amplified or captured by 5' RACE. A second PCR of roughly 7 to 12 cycles was performed with a sample-barcoded 5' primer and a J-beta primer mix. Through fastp at Q25 and MiXCR, TCRdb rebuilt clones from the public reads, retaining in-frame beta chains. Merged by CDR3 protein, the rows form single entries marked with the most common genes and DNA. In all, the sample holds fewer than 2,000,000 distinct CDR3 sequences, and about two fifths of those were seen once. The ten biggest clones cover 23% of the sample. Sequenced sample: blood. These receptors were taken from a human donor in good health.

V and J are TRBV3-1 and TRBJ1-2; maybe TRBD1 (6 bases). V dropped 6 bases and J dropped 2 bases, with 13 bases sitting between them. Germline values: CDR1 LGHDT, CDR2 YNNKEL (reference sequence). The CDR3 runs 14 residues. The CDR3 sequence is CASRHREVNYGYTF. For the CDR3, the DNA is TGTGCCAGCAGGCACAGGGAAGTCAACTATGGCTACACCTTC.

The chain is built from TRBV10-3 and TRBJ1-6; tentatively, D is TRBD1 (5 bases). V lost 6 bases and J 7 bases, leaving 10 bases between the germline ends. Germline V gene data show CDR1 as ENHRY and CDR2 as SYGVKD. This CDR3 has 13 residues. CDR3: CAIRAGTNSPLHF. CDR3 DNA sequence: TGTGCCATCAGGGCAGGGACGAATTCACCCCTCCACTTT.

This chain joins TRBV28 and TRBJ1-6, with unresolved D. Germline assignment: CDR1 MDHEN and CDR2 SYDVKM. Trimming took off 6 bases at V and 8 bases at J, with 11 bases between the two ends. The CDR3 has 13 amino acids. The CDR3 is CASRAQPDSPLHF. The DNA for the CDR3 is TGTGCCAGCAGGGCACAACCGGATTCACCCCTCCACTTT.